This T cell receptor (beta chain) was captured by sequencing in a study of T cell responses to AZD1222 COVID-19 vaccine. Study-wide results and caveats: Among spike-specific TCRs, nearly half reportedly target unmutated variant regions. Mapped onto spike, vaccine-associated CD4 TCRs spanned it and were dominant at 160-218 and 743-854. An increase in Spike-specific TCR breadth and depth was observed after two AZD1222 doses.

Measured with immunoSEQ multiplex PCR; TCRdb has only the in-frame clones, and not every one. The sample has tens of thousands of clones, 65% to 80% seen once; the top ten hold roughly 20%. The V end was cut by 5 bases, the J end by 0 bases, with 9 bases between. This CDR3 comprises 14 residues. Germline CDR1 reads MNHEY; CDR2 reads SVGAGI. Worth noting for this clone: Its antigen is unidentified.

This sequence joins TRBV6-5 and TRBJ2-3; perhaps TRBD1 as D (5 bases). The sample was peripheral blood, taken on day 0 of MenACWY control vaccination. This receptor was obtained from an adult in good health. CDR3 residues: CASSIDSSTDTQYF. For the CDR3, the DNA is TGTGCCAGCAGTATCGACAGCAGCACAGATACGCAGTATTTT.